These 28 T cell receptor beta chains came from one sample sequenced in a study of blood T cells in healthy people across ages. With a J-beta primer mix and a sample-barcoded 5' primer, a second PCR ran about 7 to 11 cycles. A single record per CDR3 protein comes from TCRdb applying MiXCR to the 5' RACE reads. Among under 1,000,000 distinct CDR3 sequences, 35% to 50% were seen once, and the ten largest hold 15% to 20%. The sample was blood. The origin of the receptors is a man older than 75 in good health.

This clonotype showed up just a few times. The chain is built from TRBV24-1 and TRBJ2-1; 12 bases are a match to TRBD2. The CDR3 loop spans 16 amino acids. CDR1 is KGHDR and CDR2 is SFDVKD in the germline V gene. V lost 3 bases and J lost 9; bases outside the gene matches: 8. DNA for the CDR3: TGTGCCACCAGTGATATGACTAGCGGGAGAACGGGTGAGCAGTTCTTC. As protein: CATSDMTSGRTGEQFF.

A word on this clonotype: It may be a read error: a sequence one base away is much more abundant. This rearrangement joins TRBV12-3 or TRBV12-4 to TRBJ2-3, with 7 nucleotides matching TRBD2. CDR3 length: 14 residues. J gave up 6 bases and V 7 bases, and 10 bases lay outside the gene matches. The CDR3 DNA sequence: TGTGCCAGCAAGAGCGGGGTCGTAGTGGATACGCAGTATTTT. Its protein product is CASKSGVVVDTQYF.

As DNA, the CDR3 is TGTGCCAGCAGCTTGGCGGGAGAGTCGGGGGAGCTGTTTTTT. It yields the protein CASSLAGESGELFF. The chain is built from TRBV7-2 and TRBJ2-2; 7 nucleotides match TRBD2. CDR1 is SGHTA and CDR2 is FQGNSA in the germline V gene. This CDR3 is 14 amino acids long. The junction had 6 bases not matched to a gene; V was cut back by 3 bases and J by 8 bases.

A remark on this clonotype: One junction end does not reproduce the germline sequence, and a read error may be involved. The chain uses TRBV29-1 and TRBJ2-7; possible D gene TRBD2, 5 bases. This CDR3 has 12 amino acids. Per germline, CDR1 SQVTM and CDR2 ANQGSEA. The CDR3 region has the DNA TGCGGCGTTGAATCGGGAAATTACGAGCAGTACTTC. Translation gives CGVESGNYEQYF.

The gene calls are TRBV10-3 and TRBJ2-7, with D unclear. The CDR3 contains 12 residues. Germline values: CDR1 ENHRY, CDR2 SYGVKD. V lost 4 bases and J 7 bases, leaving 11 bases between the germline ends. The chain's CDR3 is CAISGSGNEQYF. CDR3 nucleotides: TGTGCCATCAGTGGGAGTGGAAATGAGCAGTACTTC.

V is TRBV20-1 and J is TRBJ1-4; 11 nucleotides match TRBD1. This CDR3 contains 14 residues. J was trimmed by 9 bases and V by 3 bases; bases with no gene match: 6. CDR1 is DFQATT, CDR2 SNEGSKA, per germline (reference sequence). CDR3 in amino acids: CSASPGQGEQKLFF. The CDR3 DNA sequence: TGCAGTGCTAGTCCGGGACAGGGGGAACAAAAACTGTTTTTT.

The CDR3 spells CASSYRSGNTIYF. CDR3 bases: TGTGCCAGCAGTTACAGGTCTGGAAACACCATATATTTT. The rearrangement links TRBV6-5 to TRBJ1-3; D unclear. The germline V gene has CDR1 MNHEY and CDR2 SVGAGI. The V end lost 2 bases, the J end lost 1 base, and 3 bases lay between the germline ends. This CDR3 is built from 13 residues.

This clonotype has ten or more counts. The chain employs TRBV7-8 and TRBJ1-5; D unresolved. Germline values: CDR1 SGHVS, CDR2 FQNEAQ. This CDR3 has 13 residues. Trimming pared 1 base from V and 5 bases from J, leaving 6 bases between. CDR3 nucleotides: TGTGCCAGCAGCTTAGTTCCATATCAGCCCCAGCATTTT. Protein: CASSLVPYQPQHF.

The chain employs TRBV30 and TRBJ1-2, with 8 bases fitting TRBD1. CDR3 length: 14 residues. With 4 bases clipped from V and 3 bases from J, the junction kept 7 bases outside the gene matches. Germline V gives CDR1 GTSNPN, CDR2 SVGIG (reference sequence). The CDR3: CAWKSPGGDYGYTF. DNA of the CDR3: TGTGCCTGGAAGAGTCCAGGGGGCGACTATGGCTACACCTTC.

At least ten counts were recorded for this clonotype. This chain joins TRBV11-3 and TRBJ1-1, with D unresolved. There are 14 residues in the CDR3. V was trimmed by 3 bases and J by 4 bases, leaving 12 bases between them. Germline V gives CDR1 SGHNT, CDR2 YENEEA. This CDR3 is CASSLEAGSTEAFF. For the CDR3, the DNA is TGTGCCAGCAGCTTGGAGGCTGGAAGCACTGAAGCTTTCTTT.

This clonotype appeared a few times. The chain couples TRBV9 to TRBJ2-3; D is unresolved. The CDR3 runs 14 residues. The V gene lost 0 bases and the J gene lost 6 bases, with 11 bases spanning the gap. Per the germline V gene, CDR1 is SGDLS and CDR2 is YYNGEE. The CDR3 region has the DNA TGTGCCAGCAGCGTAGAGTTCCGCTCGGATACGCAGTATTTT. Its protein is CASSVEFRSDTQYF.

The chain combines TRBV11-2 with TRBJ1-2, with a tentative D call TRBD1 (5 bases). The CDR3 runs 13 residues. In germline, CDR1 is SGHAT, CDR2 FQNNGV. V was cut by 11 bases and J by 0 bases, with 13 bases left in between. The CDR3 here is CAPSRQSNYGYTF. For the CDR3, the DNA is TGTGCCCCGAGCCGACAGTCTAACTATGGCTACACCTTC.

The chain employs TRBV20-1 and TRBJ2-5, with TRBD2 identical over 10 bases. The CDR3 covers 14 residues. The junction had 4 bases not matched to a gene; V was cut back by 5 bases and J by 1 base. Germline loops: CDR1 DFQATT, CDR2 SNEGSKA (reference sequence). The CDR3 loop is CSALRTSGQETQYF. The CDR3 DNA reads TGCAGTGCTCTCCGGACTAGCGGCCAAGAGACCCAGTACTTC.

A remark on this clonotype: A much larger clonotype is one base distant, so this may be a read error. This sequence joins TRBV28 and TRBJ2-1, with D uncertain. The CDR3 is made up of 17 amino acids. Germline V lookup: CDR1 MDHEN, CDR2 SYDVKM. The CDR3 reads CASSLGETSISYTEQFF. The CDR3 DNA is TGTGCCAGCAGTTTAGGAGAGACAAGCATATCCTACACTGAGCAGTTCTTC.

The J gene is TRBJ2-3, the V gene TRBV27, with D possibly called TRBD1 or TRBD2 (6 bases each). Trimming pared 3 bases from V and 5 bases from J, leaving 12 bases between. The CDR3 has 14 amino acids. CDR1 MNHEY and CDR2 SMNVEV come from the germline V gene (reference sequence). The CDR3 here is CASSFGGRRDTQYF. The CDR3 DNA is TGTGCCAGCAGTTTTGGGGGGCGCAGAGATACGCAGTATTTT.

A few counts support this clonotype. This sequence joins TRBV7-2 and TRBJ1-4; D possibly corresponds to TRBD1 (5 bases). Deletions cut 5 bases from V and 5 bases from J, with 15 bases between. The CDR3 covers 15 residues. Per germline, CDR1 SGHTA and CDR2 FQGNSA. Here the CDR3 reads CASSVSQGWNEKLFF. CDR3 sequence (DNA): TGTGCCAGCAGCGTAAGCCAGGGATGGAATGAAAAACTGTTTTTT.

The chain employs TRBV5-1 and TRBJ1-1; D is perhaps TRBD1 (5 bases). The length of the CDR3 is 15 residues. Trimming removed 2 bases at V and 4 bases at J, with 15 bases between. Germline CDR1 and CDR2: SGHRS and YFSETQ. CDR3 in amino acids: CASSFLGDGSTEAFF. Here the CDR3 DNA reads TGCGCCAGCAGCTTCCTTGGGGACGGGAGCACTGAAGCTTTCTTT.

This clonotype was counted only a few times. V and J are TRBV20-1 and TRBJ1-1; TRBD1 matches at 8 bases. The CDR3 contains 14 residues. CDR1 and CDR2 from the germline V gene are DFQATT and SNEGSKA (reference sequence). V trimming: 4 bases; J trimming: 4 bases; junction bases outside the gene matches: 8. CDR3: CSATEGTGVTEAFF. Here the CDR3 DNA reads TGCAGTGCTACGGAAGGGACAGGCGTCACTGAAGCTTTCTTT.

This chain links TRBV7-2 with TRBJ2-7; the match to TRBD2 covers 15 bases. Germline trimming cut 4 bases from V and 4 bases from J; bases unmatched to any gene: 8. CDR1 is SGHTA and CDR2 is FQGNSA in the germline V gene. The CDR3 extends over 17 amino acids. In DNA, the CDR3 is TGTGCCAGCAGCTCGGCCGGGACTAGCGGGAGGAGTTACGAGCAGTACTTC. It is translated as CASSSAGTSGRSYEQYF.

The chain has TRBV5-1 and TRBJ2-7; the match to TRBD1 covers 7 bases. The V segment lost 5 bases and the J segment 7 bases; nucleotides outside the gene matches: 15. The CDR3 consists of 15 residues. The germline CDR1 and CDR2 sequences are SGHRS and YFSETQ. The CDR3 nucleotides are TGCGCCAGCAGTCCTTATGGACAGGTTTCCAATGAGCAGTACTTC. As protein: CASSPYGQVSNEQYF.

Turning to this clonotype: The junction departs from the called germline gene at one end, perhaps through a read error. The CDR3 region is CATLGMNERYF. Written as DNA, the CDR3 is TGTGCCACCCTTGGAATGAATGAGCGGTACTTC. The chain recombines TRBV6-5 with TRBJ2-7; D unresolved. The CDR3 totals 11 residues. CDR1 and CDR2 (germline): MNHEY, SVGAGI.

CDR3 coding DNA: TGTGCCAGCAGCTTGGGGCTAGCCCCAGAGACCCAGTACTTC. It is translated as CASSLGLAPETQYF. The J gene is TRBJ2-5, the V gene TRBV5-6, with D tentatively TRBD2 (5 bases). Deletions cut 0 bases from V and 4 bases from J, with 10 bases between. Germline CDR1 is SGHDT and CDR2 is YYEEEE. The CDR3 contains 14 residues.

In this sample, this clonotype turned up a few times. The rearrangement links TRBV27 to TRBJ2-7, with 8 bases fitting TRBD2. The germline CDR1 and CDR2 sequences are MNHEY and SMNVEV (reference sequence). J lost 0 bases, V lost 8 bases, and 15 bases had no gene match. The CDR3 has 17 amino acids. The CDR3 sequence: CASGRIGLAGSSYEQYF. CDR3 nucleotide sequence: TGTGCCAGCGGTCGGATTGGGCTAGCGGGTAGCTCCTACGAGCAGTACTTC.

The J gene is TRBJ2-1, the V gene TRBV5-1, with 7 bases aligning to TRBD2. Germline V lookup: CDR1 SGHRS, CDR2 YFSETQ. The CDR3 runs 16 residues. V lost 6 bases, J lost 3 bases, and 12 bases stayed unmatched. DNA of the CDR3: TGCGCCAGCATTCCTGGGACTCCGGGGGGCTACAATGAGCAGTTCTTC. Residues: CASIPGTPGGYNEQFF.

This chain joins TRBV12-3 or TRBV12-4 and TRBJ1-4, with TRBD1 as a possible D gene (5 bases). The CDR3 covers 14 residues. V dropped 3 bases and J dropped 8 bases, with 13 bases sitting between them. The CDR3 DNA sequence: TGTGCCAGCAGTTTGCGGATGGAGGGGGAAAAACTGTTTTTT. It yields the protein CASSLRMEGEKLFF.

This clonotype was found once. A read error may explain this, as a much larger clone is one base away. The V and J genes are TRBV10-3 and TRBJ2-5, with D hard to call. TRBJ2-7 matches the DNA end more closely, so the J call is doubtful. This CDR3 has 13 amino acids. Germline V gene sequence: CDR1 ENHRY, CDR2 SYGVKD. CDR3 residues: CAIGELVGGEQYF. In DNA, the CDR3 is TGTGCCATCGGTGAATTGGTAGGTGGCGAGCAGTACTTC.

This clonotype was seen at least ten times. The V call is TRBV30, the J call TRBJ2-1, with TRBD1 matching 7 bases. Germline lookup yields CDR1 GTSNPN and CDR2 SVGIG (reference sequence). The CDR3 loop spans 14 amino acids. The V gene end was trimmed by 2 bases and the J gene end by 0 bases; junction bases not matched to a gene: 1. CDR3 loop: CAWSKGASYNEQFF. The CDR3 coding sequence is TGTGCCTGGAGTAAGGGGGCCTCCTACAATGAGCAGTTCTTC.

This clonotype was seen a single time. The junction does not match germline at one end; this may be a read error. CDR3 coding DNA: TGTGCCAGCAGTCCCTCCCGGGGGTTCAACTATGGCCACACCTTC. Translated, it gives CASSPSRGFNYGHTF. The J gene is TRBJ1-2, the V gene TRBV7-2; TRBD1 is a possible D gene (5 bases). CDR1 and CDR2 from the germline V gene are SGHTA and FQGNSA. The CDR3 is 15 amino acids.